This TCR beta chain is drawn from a study of cytomegalovirus exposure and HLA in healthy donors. Overall study results and limits: Cytomegalovirus-associated TCR beta chains were listed, numbering some 150.

Vbeta (60) and Jbeta (13) primers were used in the PCR. The data were produced by immunoSEQ multiplex PCR, yet TCRdb's version contains in-frame clones alone and is incomplete. This sample has approximately 160,000 clones, with 77% found just once. In this sample, this clone turned up once. Its antigen is unknown. Looked up from germline, CDR1 is LNHDA and CDR2 is SQIVND (reference sequence). The V end was cut by 3 bases, the J end by 7 bases, with 10 bases between. The CDR3 totals 13 residues. The chain has TRBV19 and TRBJ1-5; D ambiguous. The TCR originated in a woman in her twenties or thirties in good health and CMV-seronegative. Input material: PBMCs. DNA for the CDR3: TGTGCCAGTAGTATTCAGTTCACCCAGCCCCAGCATTTT. It yields the protein CASSIQFTQPQHF.